A single sample gave rise to the 9 T cell receptor beta chains below, sequenced in a study of shared clonotypes between healthy human individuals. TCRdb's copy holds only in-frame clones and misses some; the assay was immunoSEQ multiplex PCR. The sample has millions of clones; 90% to 95% are singletons. Naive CD8 cells lacked CD45RO, underwent positive selection for CCR7 and left out terminally differentiated effector memory CD45RA+ cells. The sample comprised naive CD8+ T cells from PBMCs. These receptors all stem from a man aged 18 to 35 in good health. Some clones in this sample may be carry-over from other donors' samples.

This clone was picked up a small number of times. V and J are TRBV4-2 and TRBJ1-1; no clear D gene. CDR1 and CDR2 (germline): LGHNA, YNFKEQ. V was shortened by 4 bases and J by 6 bases, with 12 bases between the two germline ends. The CDR3 is 13 residues long. DNA of the CDR3: TGTGCCAGCAGCCCGAGGTTGGGATCTGAAGCTTTCTTT. Protein: CASSPRLGSEAFF.

This rearrangement joins TRBV27 to TRBJ1-1; D call uncertain. The CDR3 runs 16 residues. Germline lookup yields CDR1 MNHEY and CDR2 SMNVEV (reference sequence). The V and J ends lost 0 bases and 0 bases respectively, with 11 bases between them. In nucleotides, the CDR3 is TGTGCCAGCAGTTTATCGTCCAGGCCTCTGAACACTGAAGCTTTCTTT. Protein sequence: CASSLSSRPLNTEAFF.

This chain connects TRBV2 to TRBJ1-5, with D unresolved. The germline V gene has CDR1 SNHLY and CDR2 FYNNEI. This CDR3 contains 14 residues. V was clipped by 6 bases and J by 4 bases, with 13 bases between them. The CDR3: CASRRPFGNQPQHF. CDR3 bases: TGTGCCAGCAGGCGCCCTTTCGGGAATCAGCCCCAGCATTTT.

This clone was seen just once. The CDR3, as DNA: TGTGCCAGCAGCCCCCAGGGTGGCGGCTCCTACAATGAGCAGTTCTTC. This codes for CASSPQGGGSYNEQFF. This sequence joins TRBV9 and TRBJ2-1; perhaps TRBD1 as D (5 bases). This CDR3 is 16 amino acids long. Trimming stripped 4 bases from V and 0 bases from J, with 14 bases between. Germline V gene lookup returns CDR1 SGDLS and CDR2 YYNGEE.

This clone was counted once. The rearrangement joins TRBV5-1 to TRBJ2-1, with D uncertain. The CDR3 is made up of 13 amino acids. Germline CDR1 and CDR2: SGHRS and YFSETQ. Trimming cost V 0 bases and J 10 bases, with 11 bases left between them. DNA of the CDR3: TGCGCCAGCAGCTTGGTCCCCGGGCACGAGCAGTTCTTC. Encoded protein: CASSLVPGHEQFF.

This chain uses TRBV7-9 with TRBJ1-5; TRBD1 is a possible D gene (5 bases). Germline V gene lookup returns CDR1 SEHNR and CDR2 FQNEAQ (reference sequence). The CDR3 covers 13 residues. V was shortened by 5 bases and J by 6 bases, with 11 bases between the two germline ends. CDR3 sequence (DNA): TGTGCCAGCAGCATGGGGCTTTCTCAGCCCCAGCATTTT. It is translated as CASSMGLSQPQHF.

This CDR3 is CASSRPPTPSGSSYEQYF. The DNA for the CDR3 is TGTGCCAGCAGCCGACCTCCCACCCCTAGCGGGAGCTCCTACGAGCAGTACTTC. V and J are TRBV27 and TRBJ2-7, with 10 bases lining up with TRBD2. Germline CDR1 is MNHEY and CDR2 is SMNVEV (reference sequence). The CDR3 extends over 18 amino acids. V gave up 6 bases and J gave up 0 bases; unmatched junction bases: 14.

This rearrangement joins TRBV7-9 to TRBJ2-3; D remains unclear. CDR3 length: 15 residues. Germline V CDR1 and CDR2: SEHNR, FQNEAQ (reference sequence). V was trimmed by 3 bases and J by 3 bases, leaving 13 bases between them. Written as DNA, the CDR3 is TGTGCCAGCAGCTTCCCAGCGCACGGAACAGATACGCAGTATTTT. Translating gives CASSFPAHGTDTQYF.

V is TRBV2 and J is TRBJ2-7; D assignment may be TRBD1 or TRBD2 (6 bases each). The germline gives CDR1 SNHLY, CDR2 FYNNEI. With 2 bases removed from V and 2 bases from J, the gap between germline ends came to 13 bases. The CDR3 spans 15 residues. This CDR3 is CASSEKSGGPYEQYF. For the CDR3, the DNA is TGTGCCAGCAGTGAAAAGTCTGGGGGGCCCTACGAGCAGTACTTC.